Listed below are T cell receptor beta chains from one sample, sequenced in a study of blood T cell repertoires in COVID-19. Profiled with immunoSEQ multiplex PCR; TCRdb holds only in-frame clones, not every one. The sample consists of about 250,000 clones, 70% to 90% of them appearing once. Material for sequencing was peripheral blood. These receptors all stem from a woman aged 40 to 50 who had recovered from COVID-19. Both conserved end residues are trimmed from each CDR3.

>TRBJ1-2|TRBV7-8
ASRGTANYGYT
>TRBJ2-2|TRBV7-9
ASSPRWTGELF
>TRBJ2-7|TRBV14
ASSQGRKSSYEQY
>TRBJ1-6|TRBV5-1
ASSLELNNSPLH
>TRBJ2-3|TRBV6-5
ASGTGVYGTQY
>TRBJ2-7|TRBV12-3/TRBV12-4
ASRRSWDEQY
>TRBJ2-1|TRBV7-2
ASSLASLPNEQF
>TRBJ2-1|TRBV9
ASSVVGGSSYNEQF
>TRBJ1-2|TRBV5-1
ASSFQTGGYT
>TRBJ2-3|TRBV5-5
ASSSPGLVSDTQY
>TRBJ2-7|TRBV5-4
ASSSSNTRGGAYEQY
>TRBJ1-2|TRBV3-1/TRBV3-2
ASSQERIRNYGYT
>TRBJ2-7|TRBV5-4
ASSSPGQGLAEQY
>TRBJ1-2|TRBV4-3
ASSQDPSYNYGYT
>TRBJ2-7|TRBV4-1
ASSQAVHTPIN
>TRBJ2-1|TRBV6-2/TRBV6-3
ASSPGTSGFYNEQF
>TRBJ2-7|TRBV27
ASSLALSYEQY
>TRBJ1-5|TRBV2
ASSERSTGQPQH
>TRBJ1-2|TRBV30
AWSIRGGYT
>TRBJ1-2|TRBV6-5
ASSIGTGGSYGYT
>TRBJ1-3|TRBV4-3
ASSSTGDVNTIY
>TRBJ1-6|TRBV13
ASSPSGTGGNSPLH
>TRBJ2-2|TRBV7-9
ASSLEDRAGELF
>TRBJ2-7|TRBV5-1
ASSLPTREQY
>TRBJ2-4|TRBV7-3
ASSLTMAGCAKNIQY
>TRBJ2-5|TRBV24-1
ATSDPRTAQETQY
>TRBJ2-1|TRBV6-5
ASRPDRGTYNEQF
>TRBJ1-1|TRBV5-8
ASSWQDTEAF
>TRBJ2-7|TRBV2
ASSGDTYEQY
>TRBJ2-3|TRBV7-9
ASSQGGELAGFTDTQY
>TRBJ2-7|TRBV2
ASEETGRSYEQY
>TRBJ1-4|TRBV18
ASGKGVEKLF
>TRBJ1-2|TRBV21-1
ASSKRDPGVYGYT
>TRBJ2-7|TRBV7-9
ASSSRGSGMVSSYEQY
>TRBJ2-4|TRBV5-1
ASSLGLAAKNIQY
>TRBJ2-7|TRBV11-2
ASSPDYTYEQY
>TRBJ2-2|TRBV27
ASTPRRGNTGELF
>TRBJ2-5|TRBV6-2/TRBV6-3
ASSYGQGASRETQY
>TRBJ2-2|TRBV5-1
ASSSQPRTGWPANTGELF
>TRBJ1-2|TRBV5-4
ASSLLGRQGGNYGYT
>TRBJ1-2|TRBV3-1/TRBV3-2
ASRYREAFYGYT
>TRBJ1-4|TRBV6-1
ASSEASPLKSEKLF
>TRBJ2-1|TRBV4-1
ASSQVRLMVYNEQF
>TRBJ1-3|TRBV13
ASSLGPGGRGNTIY
>TRBJ2-1|TRBV7-8
ASSLDLAYNEQF
>TRBJ2-1|TRBV6-4
ASRGGQGRLSSYNEQF
>TRBJ1-3|TRBV7-7
ASSLGFGRGDSGNTIY
>TRBJ2-1|TRBV19
ASIGTSERYNEQF
>TRBJ2-1|TRBV6-5
ASSSGTGGINEQF
>TRBJ2-1|TRBV30
AWSVLSGYNEQF
>TRBJ1-5|TRBV19
ASSIQQVYQPQH
>TRBJ2-3|TRBV7-2
ASSADGGSTDTQY
>TRBJ1-2|TRBV19
ASSTSVLSYGYT
>TRBJ2-5|TRBV5-5
ASSLWQGQQETQY